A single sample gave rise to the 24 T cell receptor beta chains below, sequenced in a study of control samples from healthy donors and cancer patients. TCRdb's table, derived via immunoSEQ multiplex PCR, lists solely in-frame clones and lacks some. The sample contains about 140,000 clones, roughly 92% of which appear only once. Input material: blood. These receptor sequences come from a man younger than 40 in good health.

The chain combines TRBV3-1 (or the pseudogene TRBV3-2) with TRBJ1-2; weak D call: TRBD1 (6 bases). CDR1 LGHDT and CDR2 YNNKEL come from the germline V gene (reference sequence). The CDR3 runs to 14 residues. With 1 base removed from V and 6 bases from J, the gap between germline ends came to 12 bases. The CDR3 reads CASSQATGWDGYTF. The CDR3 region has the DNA TGTGCCAGCAGCCAAGCGACAGGATGGGATGGCTACACCTTC.

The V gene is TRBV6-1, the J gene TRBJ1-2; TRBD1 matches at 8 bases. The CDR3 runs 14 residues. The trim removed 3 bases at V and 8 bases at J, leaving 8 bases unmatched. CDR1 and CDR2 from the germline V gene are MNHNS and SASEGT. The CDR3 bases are TGTGCCAGCAGTGACCTGGACAGGGTTGACGGCTACACCTTC. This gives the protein CASSDLDRVDGYTF.

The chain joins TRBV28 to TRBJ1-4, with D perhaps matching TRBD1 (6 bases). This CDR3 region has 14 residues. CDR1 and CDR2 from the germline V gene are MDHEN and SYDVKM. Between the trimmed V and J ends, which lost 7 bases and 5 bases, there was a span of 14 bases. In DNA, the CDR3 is TGTGCCAGCAACGAGGACAGCGGAAATGAAAAACTGTTTTTT. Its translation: CASNEDSGNEKLFF. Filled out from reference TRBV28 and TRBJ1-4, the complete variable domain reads DVKVTQSSRYLVKRTGEKVFLECVQDMDHENMFWYRQDPGLGLRLIYFSYDVKMKEKGDIPEGYSVSREKKERFSLILESASTNQTSMYLCASNEDSGNEKLFFGSGTQLSVL.

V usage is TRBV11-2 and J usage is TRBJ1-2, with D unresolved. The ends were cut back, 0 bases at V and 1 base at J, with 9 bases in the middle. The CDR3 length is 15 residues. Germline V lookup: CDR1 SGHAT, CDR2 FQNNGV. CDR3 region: CASSLESWGNYGYTF. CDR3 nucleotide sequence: TGTGCCAGCAGCTTAGAGTCCTGGGGTAACTATGGCTACACCTTC. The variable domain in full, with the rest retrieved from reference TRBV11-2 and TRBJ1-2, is EAGVAQSPRYKIIEKRQSVAFWCNPISGHATLYWYQQILGQGPKLLIQFQNNGVVDDSQLPKDRFSAERLKGVDSTLKIQPAKLEDSAVYLCASSLESWGNYGYTFGSGTRLTVV.

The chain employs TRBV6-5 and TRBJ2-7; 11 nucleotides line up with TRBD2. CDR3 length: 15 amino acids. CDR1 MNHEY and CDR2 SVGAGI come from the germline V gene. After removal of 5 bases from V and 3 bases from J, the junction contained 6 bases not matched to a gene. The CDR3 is CASSPRTSGYYEQYF. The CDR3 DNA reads TGTGCCAGCAGTCCAAGGACTAGCGGGTACTACGAGCAGTACTTC.

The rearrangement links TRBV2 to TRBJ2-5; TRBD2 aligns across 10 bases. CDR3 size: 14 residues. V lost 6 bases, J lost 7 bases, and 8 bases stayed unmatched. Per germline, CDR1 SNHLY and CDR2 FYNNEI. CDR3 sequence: CASREREGRGTQYF. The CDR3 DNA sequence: TGTGCCAGCAGGGAGCGGGAGGGACGGGGGACCCAGTACTTC.

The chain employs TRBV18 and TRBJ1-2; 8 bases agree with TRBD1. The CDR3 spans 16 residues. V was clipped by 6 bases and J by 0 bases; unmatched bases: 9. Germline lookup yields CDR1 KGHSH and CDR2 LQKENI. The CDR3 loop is CASSHIGQGTNYGYTF. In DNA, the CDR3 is TGTGCCAGCTCGCACATAGGACAGGGAACTAACTATGGCTACACCTTC.

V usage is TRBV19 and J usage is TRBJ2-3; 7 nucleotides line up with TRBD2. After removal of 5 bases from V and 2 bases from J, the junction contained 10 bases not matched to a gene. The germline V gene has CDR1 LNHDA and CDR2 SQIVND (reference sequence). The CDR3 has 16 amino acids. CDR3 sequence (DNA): TGTGCCAGTAGTCTCGGACTAGTCGCGAACACAGATACGCAGTATTTT. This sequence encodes CASSLGLVANTDTQYF.

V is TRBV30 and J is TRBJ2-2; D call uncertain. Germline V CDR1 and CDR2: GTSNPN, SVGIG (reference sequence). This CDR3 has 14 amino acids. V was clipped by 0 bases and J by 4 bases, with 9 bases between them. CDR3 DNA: TGTGCCTGGAGTGTAAACCTATTCACCGGGGAGCTGTTTTTT. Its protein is CAWSVNLFTGELFF. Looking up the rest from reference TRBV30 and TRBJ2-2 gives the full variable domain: SQTIHQWPATLVQPVGSPLSLECTVEGTSNPNLYWYRQAAGRGLQLLFYSVGIGQISSEVPQNLSASRPQDRQFILSSKKLLLSDSGFYLCAWSVNLFTGELFFGEGSRLTVL.

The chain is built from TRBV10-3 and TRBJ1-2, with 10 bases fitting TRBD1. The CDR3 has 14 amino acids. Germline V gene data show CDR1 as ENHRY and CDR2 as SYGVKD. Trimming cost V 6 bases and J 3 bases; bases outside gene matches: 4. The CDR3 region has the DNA TGTGCCATCAGCAGGGGGACAGGGGACTATGGCTACACCTTC. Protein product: CAISRGTGDYGYTF.

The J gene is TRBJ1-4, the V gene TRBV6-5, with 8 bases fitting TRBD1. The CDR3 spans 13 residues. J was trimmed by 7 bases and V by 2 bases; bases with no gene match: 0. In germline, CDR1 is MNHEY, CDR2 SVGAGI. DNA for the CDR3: TGTGCCAGCAGTTACGGACAGGGTGAAAAACTGTTTTTT. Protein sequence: CASSYGQGEKLFF.

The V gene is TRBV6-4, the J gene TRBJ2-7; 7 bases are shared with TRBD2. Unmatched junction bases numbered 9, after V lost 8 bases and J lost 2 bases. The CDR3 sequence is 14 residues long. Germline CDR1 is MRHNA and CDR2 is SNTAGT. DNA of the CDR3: TGTGCCAGCGGGGTGGGAGCGGGAACCTACGAGCAGTACTTC. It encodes CASGVGAGTYEQYF.

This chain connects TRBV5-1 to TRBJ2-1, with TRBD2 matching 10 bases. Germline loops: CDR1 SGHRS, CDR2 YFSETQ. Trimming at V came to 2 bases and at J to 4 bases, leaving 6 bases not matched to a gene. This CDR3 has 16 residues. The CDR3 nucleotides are TGCGCCAGCAGCTTCATTGCTAGCGGGAGATACAATGAGCAGTTCTTC. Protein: CASSFIASGRYNEQFF.

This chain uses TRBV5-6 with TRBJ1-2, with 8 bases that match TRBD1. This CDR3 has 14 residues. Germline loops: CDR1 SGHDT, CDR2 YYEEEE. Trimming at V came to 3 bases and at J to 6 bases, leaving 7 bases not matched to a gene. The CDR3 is CASSSGQGGHGYTF. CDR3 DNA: TGTGCCAGCAGCTCAGGACAGGGCGGTCATGGCTACACCTTC.

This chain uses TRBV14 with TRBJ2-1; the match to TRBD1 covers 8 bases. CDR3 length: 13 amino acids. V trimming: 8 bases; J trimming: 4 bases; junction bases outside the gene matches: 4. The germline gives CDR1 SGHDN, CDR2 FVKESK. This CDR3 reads CASSNRGYNEQFF. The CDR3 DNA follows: TGTGCCAGCTCTAACAGGGGGTACAATGAGCAGTTCTTC.

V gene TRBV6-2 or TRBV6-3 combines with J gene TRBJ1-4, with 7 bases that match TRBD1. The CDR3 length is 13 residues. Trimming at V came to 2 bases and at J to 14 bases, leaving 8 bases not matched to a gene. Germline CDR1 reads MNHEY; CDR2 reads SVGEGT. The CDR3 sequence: CASSYETGSVLFF. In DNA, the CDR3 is TGTGCCAGCAGTTACGAGACAGGGTCCGTGCTGTTTTTT.

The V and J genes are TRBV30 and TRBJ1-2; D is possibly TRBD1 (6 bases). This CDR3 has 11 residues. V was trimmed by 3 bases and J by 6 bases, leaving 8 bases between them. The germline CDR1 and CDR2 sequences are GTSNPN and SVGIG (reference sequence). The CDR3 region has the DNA TGTGCCTGGAGCCAGGGGAATGGCTACACCTTC. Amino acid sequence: CAWSQGNGYTF.

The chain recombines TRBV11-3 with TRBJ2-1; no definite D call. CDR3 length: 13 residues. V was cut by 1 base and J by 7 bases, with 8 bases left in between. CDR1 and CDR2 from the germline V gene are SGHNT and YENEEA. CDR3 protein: CASSLGPGNEQFF. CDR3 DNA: TGTGCCAGCAGCTTAGGACCAGGAAATGAGCAGTTCTTC.

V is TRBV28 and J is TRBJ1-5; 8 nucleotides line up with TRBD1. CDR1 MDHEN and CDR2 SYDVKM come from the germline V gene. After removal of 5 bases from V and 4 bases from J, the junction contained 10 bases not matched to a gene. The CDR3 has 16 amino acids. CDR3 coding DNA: TGTGCCAGCAGTCTAATTCAGGGGGCCAGGAATCAGCCCCAGCATTTT. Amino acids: CASSLIQGARNQPQHF.

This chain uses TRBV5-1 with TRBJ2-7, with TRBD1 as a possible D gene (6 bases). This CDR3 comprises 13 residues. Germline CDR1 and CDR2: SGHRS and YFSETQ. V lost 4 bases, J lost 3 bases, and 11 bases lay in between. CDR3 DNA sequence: TGCGCCAGCAGCCATGACAGGCTCTACGAGCAGTACTTC. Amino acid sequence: CASSHDRLYEQYF.

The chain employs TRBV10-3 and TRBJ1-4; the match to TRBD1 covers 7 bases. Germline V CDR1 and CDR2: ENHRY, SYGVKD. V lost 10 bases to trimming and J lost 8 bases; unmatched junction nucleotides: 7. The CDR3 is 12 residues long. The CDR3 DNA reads TGTGCCAACGACAGCAGGGGGGAAAAACTGTTTTTT. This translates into CANDSRGEKLFF.

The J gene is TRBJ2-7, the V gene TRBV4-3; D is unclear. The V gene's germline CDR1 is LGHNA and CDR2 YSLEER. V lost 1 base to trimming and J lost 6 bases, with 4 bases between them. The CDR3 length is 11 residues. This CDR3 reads CASSQGAEQYF. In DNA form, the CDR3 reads TGCGCCAGCAGCCAAGGGGCCGAGCAGTACTTC.

CDR3: CASRPRLATGELFF. CDR3 bases: TGTGCCAGCAGACCCCGACTAGCCACCGGGGAGCTGTTTTTT. The chain has TRBV9 and TRBJ2-2; the match to TRBD2 covers 7 bases. Germline V gene sequence: CDR1 SGDLS, CDR2 YYNGEE. This CDR3 is built from 14 residues. The V and J ends lost 5 bases and 4 bases, in that order; junction bases with no gene match: 5. Drawing the rest from reference TRBV9 and TRBJ2-2, the complete variable domain is DSGVTQTPKHLITATGQRVTLRCSPRSGDLSVYWYQQSLDQGLQFLIQYYNGEERAKGNILERFSAQQFPDLHSELNLSSLELGDSALYFCASRPRLATGELFFGEGSRLTVL.

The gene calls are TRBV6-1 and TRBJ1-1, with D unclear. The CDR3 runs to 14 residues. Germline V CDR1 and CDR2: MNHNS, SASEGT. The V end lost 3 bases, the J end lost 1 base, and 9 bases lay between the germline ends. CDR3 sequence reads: CASSEHLPNTEAFF. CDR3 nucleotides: TGTGCCAGCAGTGAGCATCTTCCGAACACTGAAGCTTTCTTT.